This T cell receptor beta chain was identified during a study of CD8+ T cells in alopecia areata (dated by TCRdb to 2017 to 2018). Turning to the overall study: Treated patients were enrolled in an open-label pilot trial of oral tofacitinib at 5 to 10 mg twice daily for moderate-to-severe alopecia areata. The SALT score, which quantifies the percentage of affected scalp surface area, was used to measure disease severity in treated patients. Biopsies were taken from tofacitinib-treated patients at baseline and at 4 and 24 weeks of treatment, and a later scalp biopsy was taken in several of the tofacitinib-treated patients. RNA was extracted with the PAXgene miRNA kit for fixed scalp, the miRNeasy kit for PBMCs, and the RNeasy kit for mouse skin. Amplification of TCRbeta CDR3 regions was done by immunoSEQ multiplex PCR using 35 Vbeta forward primers and 13 Jbeta reverse primers. Patients stayed on tofacitinib for 6 to 18 months and then had 6 months of follow-up off drug so that delayed response and recurrence could be assessed. Scalp clonality was compared among normal scalp (n=4), patchy alopecia areata scalp (n=8), and alopecia totalis/universalis scalp (n=8). On the human side, TCRbeta sequencing was run on scalp tissue and on sorted CD4+ and CD8+ peripheral blood T cells from healthy controls and from alopecia areata patients with either patchy or totalis/universalis disease. To study T cell clonal expansion in alopecia areata, the researchers applied high-throughput TCRbeta sequencing to both the C3H/HeJ mouse model and human patients.

General study outcomes and caveats: During tofacitinib treatment, many expanded lesional clones stuck around in both scalp and blood, and this persistence may partly explain why relapse happens after treatment is stopped. Compared with normal scalp, lesional scalp, particularly in alopecia totalis/universalis, had higher clonality and more expanded CD8+ clones, which suggests antigenic drive. Because the treated cohort was small and had only one nonresponder, larger studies are needed to examine links between baseline CD8+ expansion and response. Unlike mouse skin, where gammadelta T cells dominate, normal human skin contains resident alphabeta T cells that get sequenced too, which complicates analysis of the scalp TCR repertoire. Shared TCR sequences between patients were less evident than in mice, which may be partly attributable to HLA diversity in the patient population. Tofacitinib significantly decreased scalp clonality and the number of expanded CD8+ clones among the top 100 scalp clones.

The germline V gene (reference sequence) gives CDR1 as MNHEY and CDR2 as SMNVEV. CDR3 length: 14 amino acids, cysteine to phenylalanine. Only the CDR3 part of the read is kept: 42 bases, read in frame from the first base. The junction shows trimming of 5 bases on V and 7 bases on J, plus 12 bases between the germline ends. The receptor library was made with the immunoSEQ multiplex PCR assay. RNA was extracted from all samples and reverse transcribed into cDNA, which served as template for TCR sequencing. SuperScript III was used for first-strand cDNA synthesis, primed with a 2:1 mix of oligo-dT and random hexamers. A synthetic immune receptor repertoire was used to measure amplification bias, and any remaining bias was corrected computationally. Processing in the source paper ran as follows. Raw reads were preprocessed for error removal, and CDR3 was defined according to IMGT conventions as running from the conserved cysteine to phenylalanine. Clonality was computed by normalizing Shannon entropy by log2 of the number of productive unique TCRs and subtracting the result from 1. Whether scalp clones were CD4 or CD8 was inferred by matching scalp TCRbeta sequences against CD4 and CD8 repertoires sorted from blood. TCRdb's version of the immuneACCESS table is confined to in-frame rearrangements and falls short of the full clone set. An unresolved V gene accounts for under half of the shortfall where checked; the remainder is of unknown origin. V and J calls plus clone size are reproduced from that table; the DNA served to infer D and trimming. The sample table holds 150,000 to 200,000 clones, of which roughly 60% were seen once. The ten biggest clones cover about 0.94% of the sample.

What the time point label conveys for this sample: 20 to 30 weeks on oral tofacitinib. The treatment or condition label, as the study defines it: oral pan-JAK inhibitor, 5-10 mg twice daily. From alopecia areata patients, peripheral blood was collected along with lesional scalp punch biopsies. PBMCs were separated by density centrifugation and stained for CD3, CD4 and CD8, after which CD4+ and CD8+ T cells were sorted on a FACSAria. Remarks on this clone: Its antigen remains undetermined. Nothing much larger sits one base from this clone, and base qualities are not available.

The specimen comprised CD4+ T cells sorted from blood, sampled at week 24, from a patient treated with tofacitinib. This clonotype was sampled from a human donor with alopecia areata. This chain joins TRBV27 to TRBJ1-6; possibly the D gene is TRBD1, per 5 matching bases. For the CDR3, the sequence is CASSPGTKNSPLHF. The nucleotides read TGTGCCAGCAGTCCAGGGACGAAAAATTCACCCCTCCACTTT.